One and the same sample provided the 13 T cell receptor beta chains below, sequenced in a study of human T cells and chemical hapten exposure (dated by TCRdb to the early 2020s). The sample's time point label is to be understood as: patch test 2, 6 weeks after DPC sensitization. The treatment or condition label here, explained by the study, means: therapeutic diphenylcyclopropenone sensitization with weekly scalp DPC. Libraries came from RACE. Sequencing used a NextSeq 500. In TCRdb, the public reads were trimmed at Q25 with fastp and aligned with MiXCR, with productive beta chains retained. Rows with a matching CDR3 protein are joined into one entry that keeps the most common DNA and genes. The sample records around 360,000 distinct CDR3 sequences, about 6.3% of which are singletons. About 5.4% of the sample rests with the top ten. The starting material was whole blood, obtained in connection with sensitization to the hapten diphenylcyclopropenone (DPC). The receptors were sampled from a woman between 18 and 30 years old with alopecia areata. Some clones in this sample may be carry-over from other donors' samples.

The CDR3 sequence is CASSVLLSGEQFF. The CDR3 region has the DNA TGCGCCAGCAGCGTACTCCTCTCCGGTGAGCAGTTCTTC. The V call is TRBV5-1, the J call TRBJ2-1; D ambiguous. Germline-derived CDR1 and CDR2 are SGHRS and YFSETQ. This CDR3 contains 13 residues. Between the trimmed V and J ends, which lost 4 bases and 9 bases, there was a span of 14 bases.

The chain joins TRBV6-5 to TRBJ1-3; the D is unclear. This CDR3 region has 16 residues. Germline CDR1 reads MNHEY; CDR2 reads SVGAGI. With 2 bases removed from V and 0 bases from J, the gap between germline ends came to 11 bases. The CDR3 protein is CASSYDGQNSGNTIYF. As DNA, the CDR3 is TGTGCCAGCAGTTACGACGGTCAGAACTCTGGAAACACCATATATTTT.

On this clonotype: A junction boundary mismatches the germline segment, possibly from a read error. The J gene is TRBJ2-2, the V gene TRBV7-7; TRBD2 matches 9 bases. Germline lookup yields CDR1 SSHAT and CDR2 FNYEAQ (reference sequence). The CDR3 covers 17 residues. CDR3 protein: CASSPGAGGPITGELFF. The CDR3 nucleotides read TGTGCTAGCAGCCCCGGTGCGGGGGGGCCGATCACCGGGGAGCTGTTTTTT. Supplemented by reference TRBV7-7 and TRBJ2-2, the full variable domain reads GAGVSQSPRYKVTKRGQDVTLRCDPISSHATLYWYQQALGQGPEFLTYFNYEAQPDKSGLPSDRFSAERPEGSISTLTIQRTEQRDSAMYRCASSPGAGGPITGELFFGEGSRLTVL.

This clonotype was counted many times. The V gene is TRBV14, the J gene TRBJ2-2; unclear D gene. Trimming shortened V by 0 bases and J by 6 bases, and 5 bases separated the two germline ends. The CDR3 consists of 13 residues. Looked up from germline, CDR1 is SGHDN and CDR2 is FVKESK. This CDR3 reads CASSQDLAGELFF. DNA for the CDR3: TGTGCCAGCAGCCAAGATCTCGCCGGGGAGCTGTTTTTT.

Note on this clonotype: The junction departs from the called germline gene at one end, perhaps through a read error. The rearrangement uses TRBV29-1 and TRBJ1-1; 8 bases are shared with TRBD1. The CDR3 consists of 15 residues. Germline-derived CDR1 and CDR2 are SQVTM and ANQGSEA. CDR3 nucleotides: TGCAGCGATGAAGATCCCCCTGGACAGGGCCCTGAAGCTTTCTTT. Translated: CSDEDPPGQGPEAFF.

Only a few counts were recorded for this clonotype. The chain links TRBV24-1 to TRBJ2-2, with TRBD1 matching over 8 bases. CDR3 size: 16 residues. From germline, CDR1 is KGHDR and CDR2 SFDVKD. Unmatched junction bases numbered 6, after V lost 2 bases and J lost 5 bases. CDR3: CATSDYSGGKTGELFF. CDR3 bases: TGTGCCACCAGTGATTACTCAGGGGGCAAGACCGGGGAGCTGTTTTTT.

This clonotype showed up many times. This rearrangement joins TRBV12-3 or TRBV12-4 to TRBJ1-2, with D perhaps TRBD1 (5 bases). This CDR3 has 13 amino acids. Trimming took off 2 bases at V and 4 bases at J, with 8 bases between the two ends. This CDR3 is CASSLTGTYGYTF. For the CDR3, the DNA is TGTGCCAGCAGTTTAACAGGCACCTATGGCTACACCTTC.

This clonotype was counted ten times or more. This chain links TRBV7-2 with TRBJ1-4, with D uncertain. The CDR3 is 13 amino acids. The germline V and J ends were trimmed by 6 bases and 3 bases, with 8 bases remaining between them. CDR1 SGHTA and CDR2 FQGNSA come from the germline V gene. In DNA form, the CDR3 reads TGTGCCAGCAGGGATGCGGCTAATGAAAAACTGTTTTTT. It specifies CASRDAANEKLFF.

This clonotype came up a few times. This chain connects TRBV19 to TRBJ2-1; D unresolved. This CDR3 comprises 12 residues. Trimming cost V 5 bases and J 4 bases, with 6 bases left between them. Germline-derived CDR1 and CDR2 are LNHDA and SQIVND (reference sequence). CDR3 nucleotides: TGTGCCAGTAGTGTCACGTACAATGAGCAGTTCTTC. Amino acids: CASSVTYNEQFF. The variable domain in full, completed from reference TRBV19 and TRBJ2-1, reads DGGITQSPKYLFRKEGQNVTLSCEQNLNHDAMYWYRQDPGQGLRLIYYSQIVNDFQKGDIAEGYSVSREKKESFPLTVTSAQKNPTAFYLCASSVTYNEQFFGPGTRLTVL.

The chain links TRBV6-1 to TRBJ2-7; TRBD2 might be the D (5 bases). This CDR3 is 11 amino acids long. Deletions cut 8 bases from V and 13 bases from J, with 18 bases between. In germline, CDR1 is MNHNS, CDR2 SASEGT. As DNA, the CDR3 is TGTGCCAGCTTGTCGAGGACTGTGTACTACTTC. Amino acid sequence: CASLSRTVYYF.

This sequence joins TRBV6-5 and TRBJ2-1, with D possibly TRBD1 on 6 matching bases. The CDR3 sequence is 15 residues long. Trimming cost V 6 bases and J 6 bases, with 18 bases left between them. The germline CDR1 and CDR2 sequences are MNHEY and SVGAGI. The CDR3 sequence is CASSLRDKAINEQFF. CDR3 in DNA: TGTGCCAGCAGCCTCCGGGACAAGGCCATCAATGAGCAGTTCTTC.

This clonotype occurred many times. The CDR3 region has the DNA TGTGCTAGTGGTTTGGTCTTACATAACCCCCAAGAGACCCAGTACTTC. It specifies CASGLVLHNPQETQYF. The chain links TRBV12-5 to TRBJ2-5; no clear D. Germline lookup yields CDR1 LGHNT and CDR2 FRNRAP. The V and J ends lost 0 bases and 1 base respectively, with 12 bases between them. CDR3 size: 16 residues.

The CDR3 protein is CATSDSGNSYNEQFF. The DNA of the CDR3 is TGTGCCACCAGTGATTCAGGAAACTCCTACAATGAGCAGTTCTTC. V and J are TRBV24-1 and TRBJ2-1; D is unresolved. The CDR3 extends over 15 amino acids. Trimming cost V 2 bases and J 0 bases, with 7 bases left between them. From germline, CDR1 is KGHDR and CDR2 SFDVKD.